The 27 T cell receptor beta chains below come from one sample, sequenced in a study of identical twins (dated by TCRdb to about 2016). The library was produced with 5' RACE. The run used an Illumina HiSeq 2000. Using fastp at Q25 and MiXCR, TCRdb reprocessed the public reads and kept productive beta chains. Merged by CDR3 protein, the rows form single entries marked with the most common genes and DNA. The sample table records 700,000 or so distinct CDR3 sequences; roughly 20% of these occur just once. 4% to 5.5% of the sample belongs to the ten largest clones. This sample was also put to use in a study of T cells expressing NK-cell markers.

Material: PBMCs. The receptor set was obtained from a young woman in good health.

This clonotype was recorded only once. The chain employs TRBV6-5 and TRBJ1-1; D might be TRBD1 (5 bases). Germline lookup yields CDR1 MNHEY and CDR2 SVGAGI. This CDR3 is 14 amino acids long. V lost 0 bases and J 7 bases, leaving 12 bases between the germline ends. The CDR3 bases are TGTGCCAGCAGTTACTCTTGGGGGAGCTATGAAGCTTTCTTT. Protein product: CASSYSWGSYEAFF.

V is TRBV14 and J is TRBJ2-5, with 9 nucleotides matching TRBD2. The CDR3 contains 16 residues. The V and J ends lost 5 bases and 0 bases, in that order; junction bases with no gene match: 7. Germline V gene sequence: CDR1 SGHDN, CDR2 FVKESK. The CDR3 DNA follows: TGTGCCAGCAGCTTCAGAGCGGGAGGCCACCAAGAGACCCAGTACTTC. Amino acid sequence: CASSFRAGGHQETQYF.

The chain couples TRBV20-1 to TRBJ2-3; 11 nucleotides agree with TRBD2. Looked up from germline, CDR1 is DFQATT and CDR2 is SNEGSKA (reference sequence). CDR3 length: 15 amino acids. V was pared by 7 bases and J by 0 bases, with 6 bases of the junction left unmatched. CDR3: CSVSGTSGSTDTQYF. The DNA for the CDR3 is TGCAGTGTTTCCGGGACTAGCGGTAGCACAGATACGCAGTATTTT.

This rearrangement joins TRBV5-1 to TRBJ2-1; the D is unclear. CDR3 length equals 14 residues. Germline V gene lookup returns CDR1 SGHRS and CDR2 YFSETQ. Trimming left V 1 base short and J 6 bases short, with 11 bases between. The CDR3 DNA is TGCGCCAGCAGCTTGTCGCCGGTTCCCAATGAGCAGTTCTTC. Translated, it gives CASSLSPVPNEQFF. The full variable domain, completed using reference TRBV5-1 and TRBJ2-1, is KAGVTQTPRYLIKTRGQQVTLSCSPISGHRSVSWYQQTPGQGLQFLFEYFSETQRNKGNFPGRFSGRQFSNSRSEMNVSTLELGDSALYLCASSLSPVPNEQFFGPGTRLTVL.

CDR3 region: CASSPRRRGDNEQYF. Written as DNA, the CDR3 is TGTGCCAGCAGCCCCCGCCGGCGGGGGGACAACGAGCAGTACTTC. The chain employs TRBV7-8 and TRBJ2-7; 8 positions match TRBD2. CDR3 size: 15 residues. After removal of 5 bases from V and 5 bases from J, the junction contained 11 bases not matched to a gene. CDR1 is SGHVS and CDR2 is FQNEAQ in the germline V gene.

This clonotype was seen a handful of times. Here the CDR3 reads CASSQDLGTIDYEQYF. CDR3 nucleotide sequence: TGTGCCAGCAGCCAAGATCTAGGGACTATCGACTACGAGCAGTACTTC. V gene TRBV4-2 combines with J gene TRBJ2-7; TRBD2 matches at 7 bases. Germline CDR1 reads LGHNA; CDR2 reads YNFKEQ. The CDR3 is 16 amino acids. Trimming removed 0 bases from V and 3 bases from J; junction bases left unmatched: 8.

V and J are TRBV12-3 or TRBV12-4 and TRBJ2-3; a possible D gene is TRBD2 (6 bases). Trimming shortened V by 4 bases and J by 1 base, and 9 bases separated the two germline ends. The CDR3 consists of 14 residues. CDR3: CASSWGVGTDTQYF. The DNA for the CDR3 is TGTGCCAGCAGTTGGGGGGTTGGCACAGATACGCAGTATTTT.

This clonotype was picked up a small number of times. The CDR3 region is CASSLGAGEYEQYF. CDR3 bases: TGTGCCAGCAGCTTAGGTGCGGGGGAGTACGAGCAGTACTTC. The chain combines TRBV7-9 with TRBJ2-7, with TRBD2 identical over 7 bases. Losses at the gene ends were 1 base for V and 4 bases for J; bases not matched to a gene: 4. The germline V gene encodes CDR1 SEHNR and CDR2 FQNEAQ (reference sequence). This CDR3 is 14 amino acids long.

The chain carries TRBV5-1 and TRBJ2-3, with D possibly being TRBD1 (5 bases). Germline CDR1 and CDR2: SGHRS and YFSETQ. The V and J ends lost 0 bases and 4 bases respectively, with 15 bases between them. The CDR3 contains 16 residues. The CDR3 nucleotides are TGCGCCAGCAGCTTGGGGACACATTTCGGCCCAGATACGCAGTATTTT. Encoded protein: CASSLGTHFGPDTQYF.

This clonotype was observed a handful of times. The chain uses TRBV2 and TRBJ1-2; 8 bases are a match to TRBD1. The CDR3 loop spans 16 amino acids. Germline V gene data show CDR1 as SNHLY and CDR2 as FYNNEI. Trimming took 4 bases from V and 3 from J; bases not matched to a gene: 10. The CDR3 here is CASSAEPLGQDYGYTF. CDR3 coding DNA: TGTGCCAGCAGTGCTGAACCTTTGGGACAGGACTATGGCTACACCTTC. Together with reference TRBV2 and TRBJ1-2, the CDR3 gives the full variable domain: EPEVTQTPSHQVTQMGQEVILRCVPISNHLYFYWYRQILGQKVEFLVSFYNNEISEKSEIFDDQFSVERPDGSNFTLKIRSTKLEDSAMYFCASSAEPLGQDYGYTFGSGTRLTVV.

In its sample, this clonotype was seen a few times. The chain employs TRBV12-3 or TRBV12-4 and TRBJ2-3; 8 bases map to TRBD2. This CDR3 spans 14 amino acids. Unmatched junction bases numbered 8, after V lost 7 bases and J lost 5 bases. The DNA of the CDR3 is TGTGCCAGCATCAAGCGGGGGTACGGAGATACGCAGTATTTT. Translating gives CASIKRGYGDTQYF.

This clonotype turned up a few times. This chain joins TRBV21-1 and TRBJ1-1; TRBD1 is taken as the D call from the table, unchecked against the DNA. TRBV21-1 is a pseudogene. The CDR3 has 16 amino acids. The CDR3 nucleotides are TGTGCCACCCTTGTACAGGCCGGACAGCGGAGCACTGAAGCTTTCTTT. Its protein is CATLVQAGQRSTEAFF.

In DNA form, the CDR3 reads TGTGCCAGCAGTTCCCGCGCGATCATTCAGTACTTC. Translating it yields CASSSRAIIQYF. The chain is built from TRBV12-3 or TRBV12-4 and TRBJ2-4, with D unresolved. The CDR3 totals 12 residues. The ends were cut back, 4 bases at V and 9 bases at J, with 10 bases in the middle.

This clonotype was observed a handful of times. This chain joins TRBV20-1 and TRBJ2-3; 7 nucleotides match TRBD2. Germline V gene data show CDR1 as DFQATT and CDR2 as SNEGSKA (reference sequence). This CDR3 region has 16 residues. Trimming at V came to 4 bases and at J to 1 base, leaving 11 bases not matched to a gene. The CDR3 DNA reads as TGCAGTGCTACCGCGGGGGAGGTAGCGGGCACAGATACGCAGTATTTT. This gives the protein CSATAGEVAGTDTQYF.

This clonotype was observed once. The CDR3 bases are TGTGCCAGCAGCTTAGATGGGCAGGACAGGGGGCTCAGTGGGGCCAACGTCCTGACTTTC. Amino acid sequence: CASSLDGQDRGLSGANVLTF. The chain has TRBV11-2 and TRBJ2-6; 11 bases match TRBD1. J was trimmed by 3 bases and V by 0 bases; bases with no gene match: 10. The germline V gene has CDR1 SGHAT and CDR2 FQNNGV. The CDR3 consists of 20 residues.

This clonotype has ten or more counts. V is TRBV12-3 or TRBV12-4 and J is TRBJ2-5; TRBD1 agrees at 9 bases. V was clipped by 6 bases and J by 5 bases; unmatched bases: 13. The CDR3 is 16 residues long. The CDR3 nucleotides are TGTGCCAGCAGCCTAAACTCAGGGACAGGGCAGGAGACCCAGTACTTC. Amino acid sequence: CASSLNSGTGQETQYF.

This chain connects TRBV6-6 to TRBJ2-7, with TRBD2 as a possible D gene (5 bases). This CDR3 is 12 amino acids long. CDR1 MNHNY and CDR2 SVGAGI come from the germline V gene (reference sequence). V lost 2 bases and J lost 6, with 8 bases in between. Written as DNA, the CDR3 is TGTGCCAGCAGTTACGAGGGTTCCGAGCAGTACTTC. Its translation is CASSYEGSEQYF.

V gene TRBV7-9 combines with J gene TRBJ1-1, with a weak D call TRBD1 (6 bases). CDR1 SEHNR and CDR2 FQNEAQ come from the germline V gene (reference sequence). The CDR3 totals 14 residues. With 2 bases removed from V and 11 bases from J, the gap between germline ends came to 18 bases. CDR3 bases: TGTGCCAGCAGCTTATTAGCGGGGGGGCGGGAGGCTTTCTTT. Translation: CASSLLAGGREAFF.

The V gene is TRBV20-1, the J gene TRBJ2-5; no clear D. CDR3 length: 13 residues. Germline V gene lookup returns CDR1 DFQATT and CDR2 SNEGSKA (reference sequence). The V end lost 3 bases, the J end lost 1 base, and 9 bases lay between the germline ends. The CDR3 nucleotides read TGCAGTGCTAGTCGACAACGCCAAGAGACCCAGTACTTC. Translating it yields CSASRQRQETQYF.

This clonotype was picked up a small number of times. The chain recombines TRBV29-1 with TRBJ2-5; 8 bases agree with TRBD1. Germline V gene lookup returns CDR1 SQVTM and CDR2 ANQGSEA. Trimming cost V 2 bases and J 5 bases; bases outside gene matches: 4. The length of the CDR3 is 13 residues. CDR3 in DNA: TGCAGCGTTGAAAGGCAGGGGGCGGAGACCCAGTACTTC. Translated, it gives CSVERQGAETQYF.

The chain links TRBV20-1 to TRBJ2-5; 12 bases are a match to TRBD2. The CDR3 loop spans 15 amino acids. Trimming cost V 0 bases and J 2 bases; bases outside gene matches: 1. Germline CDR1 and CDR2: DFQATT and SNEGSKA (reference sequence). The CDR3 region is CSARETSGRQETQYF. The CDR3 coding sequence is TGCAGTGCTAGAGAGACTAGCGGGAGACAAGAGACCCAGTACTTC.

As DNA, the CDR3 is TGCGCCAGCAGCTTGGCACGGCTAGCGGGGGGGCAAGGTACAGATACGCAGTATTTT. Protein sequence: CASSLARLAGGQGTDTQYF. The chain carries TRBV5-1 and TRBJ2-3, with 12 bases lining up with TRBD2. The CDR3 covers 19 residues. V shed 0 bases and J 3 bases; nucleotides not matched to a gene: 11. Germline CDR1 reads SGHRS; CDR2 reads YFSETQ.

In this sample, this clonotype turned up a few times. The CDR3 DNA reads as TGTGCCAGCAGCCGGCGGGGGTCTGGGGCCAACGTCCTGACTTTC. Translating gives CASSRRGSGANVLTF. The chain couples TRBV5-5 to TRBJ2-6; TRBD2 matches at 7 bases. This CDR3 is 15 amino acids long. With V trimmed by 4 bases and J by 1 base, 2 bases remained unmatched. Germline CDR1 is SGHKS and CDR2 is YYEKEE (reference sequence).

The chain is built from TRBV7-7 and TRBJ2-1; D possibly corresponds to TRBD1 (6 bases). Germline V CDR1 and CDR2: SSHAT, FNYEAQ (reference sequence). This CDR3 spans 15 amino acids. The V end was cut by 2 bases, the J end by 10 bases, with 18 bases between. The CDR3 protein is CASSLFPGHSGEQFF. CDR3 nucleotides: TGTGCCAGCAGCTTATTTCCGGGACACTCAGGAGAGCAGTTCTTC.

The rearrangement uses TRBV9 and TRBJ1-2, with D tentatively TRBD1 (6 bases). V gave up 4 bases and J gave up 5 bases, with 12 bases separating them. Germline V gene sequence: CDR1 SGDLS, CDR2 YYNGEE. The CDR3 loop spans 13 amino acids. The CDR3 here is CASSPRDKYGYTF. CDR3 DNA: TGTGCCAGCAGCCCCCGGGACAAATATGGCTACACCTTC.

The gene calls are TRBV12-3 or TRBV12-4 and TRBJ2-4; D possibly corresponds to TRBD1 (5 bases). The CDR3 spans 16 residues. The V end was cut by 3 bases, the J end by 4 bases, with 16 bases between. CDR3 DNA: TGTGCCAGCAGTTTTGCATCATTTAGGGGTAAAAACATTCAGTACTTC. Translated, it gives CASSFASFRGKNIQYF.

DNA of the CDR3: TGCAGTGGGGAGGGACACCACTCCTACGAGCAGTACTTC. The encoded protein is CSGEGHHSYEQYF. The chain couples TRBV20-1 to TRBJ2-7; possible D gene TRBD2, 7 bases. The CDR3 covers 13 residues. The V and J ends lost 7 bases and 0 bases respectively, with 13 bases between them. Germline V gives CDR1 DFQATT, CDR2 SNEGSKA (reference sequence).